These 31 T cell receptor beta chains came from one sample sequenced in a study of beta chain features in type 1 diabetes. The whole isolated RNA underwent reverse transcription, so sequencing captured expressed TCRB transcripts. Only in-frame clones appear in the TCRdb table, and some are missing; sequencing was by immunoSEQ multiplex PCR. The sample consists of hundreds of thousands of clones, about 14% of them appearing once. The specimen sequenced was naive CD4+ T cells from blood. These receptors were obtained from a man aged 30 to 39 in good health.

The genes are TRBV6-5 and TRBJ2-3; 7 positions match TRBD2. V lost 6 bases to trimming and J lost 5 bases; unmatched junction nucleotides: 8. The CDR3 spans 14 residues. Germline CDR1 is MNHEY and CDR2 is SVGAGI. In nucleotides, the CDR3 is TGTGCCAGCAGCCCTGGCGGGGGTGAAGATACGCAGTATTTT. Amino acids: CASSPGGGEDTQYF.

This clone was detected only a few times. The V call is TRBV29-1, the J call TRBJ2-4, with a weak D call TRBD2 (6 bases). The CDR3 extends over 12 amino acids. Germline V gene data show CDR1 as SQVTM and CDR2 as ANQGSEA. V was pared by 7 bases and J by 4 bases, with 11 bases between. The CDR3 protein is CSAASAKNIQYF. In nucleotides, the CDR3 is TGCAGCGCAGCTAGCGCAAAAAACATTCAGTACTTC.

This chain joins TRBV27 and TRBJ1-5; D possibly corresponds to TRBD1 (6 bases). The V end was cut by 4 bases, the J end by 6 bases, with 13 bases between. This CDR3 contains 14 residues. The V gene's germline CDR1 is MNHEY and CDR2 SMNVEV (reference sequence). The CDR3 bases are TGTGCCAGCAGTTCCTACAGGGCTAGTCAGCCCCAGCATTTT. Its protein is CASSSYRASQPQHF.

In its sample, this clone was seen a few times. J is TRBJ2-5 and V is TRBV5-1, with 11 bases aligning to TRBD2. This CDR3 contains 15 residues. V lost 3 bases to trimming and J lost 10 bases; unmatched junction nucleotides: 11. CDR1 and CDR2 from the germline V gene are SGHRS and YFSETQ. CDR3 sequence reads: CASSSQTSGAGDQYF. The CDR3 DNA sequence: TGCGCCAGCAGCTCCCAGACTAGCGGGGCAGGTGACCAGTACTTC.

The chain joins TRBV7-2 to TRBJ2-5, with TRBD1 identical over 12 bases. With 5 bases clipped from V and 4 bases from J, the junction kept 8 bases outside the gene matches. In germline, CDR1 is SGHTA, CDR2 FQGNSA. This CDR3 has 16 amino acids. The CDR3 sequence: CASSPGQGAGRETQYF. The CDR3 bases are TGTGCCAGCAGCCCGGGACAGGGGGCCGGCCGAGAGACCCAGTACTTC.

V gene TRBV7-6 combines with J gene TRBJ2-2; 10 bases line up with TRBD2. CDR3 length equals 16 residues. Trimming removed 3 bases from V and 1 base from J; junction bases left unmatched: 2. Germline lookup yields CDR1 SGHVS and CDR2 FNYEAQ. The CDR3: CASSFLAGGNTGELFF. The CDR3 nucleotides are TGTGCCAGCAGCTTTTTAGCGGGAGGGAACACCGGGGAGCTGTTTTTT.

The CDR3 DNA sequence: TGTGCCAGCAGCTTATTCCCGGCTAGCGGGAGGGCTGAGCAGTTCTTC. Its protein product is CASSLFPASGRAEQFF. This sequence joins TRBV13 and TRBJ2-1; TRBD2 matches 12 bases. Germline V gene lookup returns CDR1 PRHDT and CDR2 FYEKMQ (reference sequence). V trimming: 2 bases; J trimming: 9 bases; junction bases outside the gene matches: 8. The CDR3 is 16 residues long.

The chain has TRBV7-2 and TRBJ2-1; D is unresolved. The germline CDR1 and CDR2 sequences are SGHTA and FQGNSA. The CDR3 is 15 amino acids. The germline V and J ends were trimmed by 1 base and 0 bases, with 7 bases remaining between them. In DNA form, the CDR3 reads TGTGCCAGCAGCTTAGTGCTGGACTCCTACAATGAGCAGTTCTTC. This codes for CASSLVLDSYNEQFF.

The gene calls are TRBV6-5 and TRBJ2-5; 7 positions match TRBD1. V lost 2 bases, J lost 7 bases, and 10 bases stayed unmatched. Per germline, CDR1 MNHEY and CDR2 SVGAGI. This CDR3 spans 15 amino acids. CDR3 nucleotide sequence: TGTGCCAGCAGTTACGGCAGGGGGTCGACGGGGACCCAGTACTTC. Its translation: CASSYGRGSTGTQYF.

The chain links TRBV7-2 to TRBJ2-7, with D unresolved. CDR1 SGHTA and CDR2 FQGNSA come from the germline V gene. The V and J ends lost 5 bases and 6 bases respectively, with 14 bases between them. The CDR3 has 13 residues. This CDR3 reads CASSVVGWREQYF. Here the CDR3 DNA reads TGTGCCAGCAGCGTCGTGGGGTGGCGCGAGCAGTACTTC.

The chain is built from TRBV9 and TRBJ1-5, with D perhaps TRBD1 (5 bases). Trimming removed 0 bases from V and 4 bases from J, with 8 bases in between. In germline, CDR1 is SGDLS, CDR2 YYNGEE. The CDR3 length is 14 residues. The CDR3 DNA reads TGTGCCAGCAGCGTAGATTGGGGGAATCAGCCCCAGCATTTT. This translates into CASSVDWGNQPQHF. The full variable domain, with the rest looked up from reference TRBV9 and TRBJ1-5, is DSGVTQTPKHLITATGQRVTLRCSPRSGDLSVYWYQQSLDQGLQFLIQYYNGEERAKGNILERFSAQQFPDLHSELNLSSLELGDSALYFCASSVDWGNQPQHFGDGTRLSIL.

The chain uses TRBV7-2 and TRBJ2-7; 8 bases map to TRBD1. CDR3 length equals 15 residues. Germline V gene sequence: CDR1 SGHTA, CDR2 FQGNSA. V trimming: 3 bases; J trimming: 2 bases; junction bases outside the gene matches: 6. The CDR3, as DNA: TGTGCCAGCAGCTTGGACAGGGCGATTACCTACGAGCAGTACTTC. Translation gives CASSLDRAITYEQYF.

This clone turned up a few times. The CDR3 reads CASSFGLAGGDEQFF. The CDR3 DNA sequence: TGTGCCAGCAGCTTCGGACTAGCGGGAGGCGATGAGCAGTTCTTC. This chain uses TRBV13 with TRBJ2-1; 14 bases are shared with TRBD2. Per germline, CDR1 PRHDT and CDR2 FYEKMQ (reference sequence). The V gene end was trimmed by 3 bases and the J gene end by 8 bases; junction bases not matched to a gene: 3. The CDR3 spans 15 residues.

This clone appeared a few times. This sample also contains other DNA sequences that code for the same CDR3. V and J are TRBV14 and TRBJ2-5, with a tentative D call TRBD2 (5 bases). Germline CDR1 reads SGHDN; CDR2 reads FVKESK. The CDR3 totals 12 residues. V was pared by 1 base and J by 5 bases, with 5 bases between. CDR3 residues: CASSQGGETQYF. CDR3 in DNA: TGTGCCAGCAGCCAAGGCGGGGAGACCCAGTACTTC.

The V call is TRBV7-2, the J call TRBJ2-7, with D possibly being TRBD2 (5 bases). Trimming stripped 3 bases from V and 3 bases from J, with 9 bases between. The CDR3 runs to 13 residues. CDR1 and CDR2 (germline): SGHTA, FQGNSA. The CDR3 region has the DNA TGTGCCAGCAGCTTGGACTTTATCTACGAGCAGTACGTC. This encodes CASSLDFIYEQYV.

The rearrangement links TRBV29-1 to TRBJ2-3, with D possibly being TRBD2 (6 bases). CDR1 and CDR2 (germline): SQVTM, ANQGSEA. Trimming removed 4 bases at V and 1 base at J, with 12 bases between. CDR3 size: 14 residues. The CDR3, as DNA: TGCAGCGTTGGCTCGGGACTCCGCACAGATACGCAGTATTTT. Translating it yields CSVGSGLRTDTQYF.

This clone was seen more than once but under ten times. The CDR3 DNA reads as TGCGCCAGCAGCCAAGTGTGGTCTCCCTCGTACGAGCAGTACTTC. Its translation is CASSQVWSPSYEQYF. V and J are TRBV4-3 and TRBJ2-7, with unresolved D. CDR1 and CDR2 (germline): LGHNA, YSLEER. V gave up 1 base and J gave up 4 bases, with 14 bases separating them. This CDR3 comprises 15 residues.

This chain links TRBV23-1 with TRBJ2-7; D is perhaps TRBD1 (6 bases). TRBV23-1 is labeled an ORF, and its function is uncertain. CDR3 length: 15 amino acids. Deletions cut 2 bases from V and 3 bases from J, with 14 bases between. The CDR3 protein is CASSQPTDRSYEQYF. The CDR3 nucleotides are TGCGCCAGCAGTCAACCCACCGACAGGAGCTACGAGCAGTACTTC.

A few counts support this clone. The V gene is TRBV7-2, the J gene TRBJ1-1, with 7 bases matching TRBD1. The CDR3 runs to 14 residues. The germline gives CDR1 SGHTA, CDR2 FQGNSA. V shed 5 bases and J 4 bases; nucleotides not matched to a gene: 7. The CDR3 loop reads CASSPDRAGTEAFF. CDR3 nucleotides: TGTGCCAGCAGCCCCGACAGGGCCGGCACTGAAGCTTTCTTT. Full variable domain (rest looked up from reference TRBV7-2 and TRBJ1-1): GAGVSQSPSNKVTEKGKDVELRCDPISGHTALYWYRQSLGQGLEFLIYFQGNSAPDKSGLPSDRFSAERTGGSVSTLTIQRTQQEDSAVYLCASSPDRAGTEAFFGQGTRLTVV.

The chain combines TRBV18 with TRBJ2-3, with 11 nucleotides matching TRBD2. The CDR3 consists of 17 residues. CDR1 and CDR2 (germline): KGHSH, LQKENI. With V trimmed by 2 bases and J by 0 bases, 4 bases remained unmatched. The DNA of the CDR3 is TGTGCCAGCTCACCAGTGACTAGCGGGGTTAGCACAGATACGCAGTATTTT. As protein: CASSPVTSGVSTDTQYF.

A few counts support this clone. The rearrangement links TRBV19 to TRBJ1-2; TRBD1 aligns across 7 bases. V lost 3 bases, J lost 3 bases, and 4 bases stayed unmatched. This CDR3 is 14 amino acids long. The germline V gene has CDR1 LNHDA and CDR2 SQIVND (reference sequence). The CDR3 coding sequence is TGTGCCAGTAGTATTGGGACAGCACACTATGGCTACACCTTC. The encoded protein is CASSIGTAHYGYTF. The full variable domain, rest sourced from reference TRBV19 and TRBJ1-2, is DGGITQSPKYLFRKEGQNVTLSCEQNLNHDAMYWYRQDPGQGLRLIYYSQIVNDFQKGDIAEGYSVSREKKESFPLTVTSAQKNPTAFYLCASSIGTAHYGYTFGSGTRLTVV.

The DNA of the CDR3 is TGCAGCGTCTCTGGACTAGCGGGGGGCAATGAGCAGTTCTTC. As protein: CSVSGLAGGNEQFF. The V and J genes are TRBV29-1 and TRBJ2-1; TRBD2 agrees at 14 bases. This CDR3 has 14 residues. Per germline, CDR1 SQVTM and CDR2 ANQGSEA. Germline trimming cut 6 bases from V and 6 bases from J; bases unmatched to any gene: 4.

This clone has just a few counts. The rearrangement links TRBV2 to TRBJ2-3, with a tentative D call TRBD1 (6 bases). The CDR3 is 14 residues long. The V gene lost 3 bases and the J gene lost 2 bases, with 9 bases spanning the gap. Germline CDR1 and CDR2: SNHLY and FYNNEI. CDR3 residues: CASSETGITDTQYF. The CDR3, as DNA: TGTGCCAGCAGTGAGACAGGAATCACAGATACGCAGTATTTT.

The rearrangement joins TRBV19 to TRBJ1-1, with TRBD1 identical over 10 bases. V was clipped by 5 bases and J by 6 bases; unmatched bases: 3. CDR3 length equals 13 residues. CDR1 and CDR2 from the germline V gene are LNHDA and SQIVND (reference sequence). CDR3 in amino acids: CASSAGTGAEAFF. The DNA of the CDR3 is TGTGCCAGTAGTGCCGGGACAGGGGCTGAAGCTTTCTTT.

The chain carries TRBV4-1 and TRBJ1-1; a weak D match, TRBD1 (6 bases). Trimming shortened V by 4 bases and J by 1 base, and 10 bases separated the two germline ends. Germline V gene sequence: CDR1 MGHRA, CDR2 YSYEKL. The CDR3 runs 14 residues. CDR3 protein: CASSRGQTNTEAFF. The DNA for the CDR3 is TGCGCCAGCAGCCGAGGACAGACGAACACTGAAGCTTTCTTT.

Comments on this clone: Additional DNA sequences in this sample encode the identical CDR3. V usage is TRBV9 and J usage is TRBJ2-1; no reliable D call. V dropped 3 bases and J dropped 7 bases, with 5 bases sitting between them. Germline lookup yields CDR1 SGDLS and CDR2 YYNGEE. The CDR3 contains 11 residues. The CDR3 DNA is TGTGCCAGCAGCGCCTCAAATGAGCAGTTCTTC. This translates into CASSASNEQFF.

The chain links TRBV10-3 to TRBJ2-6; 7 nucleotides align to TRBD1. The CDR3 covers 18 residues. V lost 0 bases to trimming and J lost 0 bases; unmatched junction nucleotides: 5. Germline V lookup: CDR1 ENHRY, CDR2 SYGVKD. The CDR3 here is CAISESTGLGSGANVLTF. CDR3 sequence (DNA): TGTGCCATCAGTGAGTCGACAGGGCTCGGCTCTGGGGCCAACGTCCTGACTTTC.

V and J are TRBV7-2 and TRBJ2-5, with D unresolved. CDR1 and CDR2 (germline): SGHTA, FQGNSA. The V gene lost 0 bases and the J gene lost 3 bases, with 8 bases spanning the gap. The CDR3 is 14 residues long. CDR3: CASSLAFRKETQYF. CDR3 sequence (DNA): TGTGCCAGCAGCTTAGCGTTCAGGAAAGAGACCCAGTACTTC.

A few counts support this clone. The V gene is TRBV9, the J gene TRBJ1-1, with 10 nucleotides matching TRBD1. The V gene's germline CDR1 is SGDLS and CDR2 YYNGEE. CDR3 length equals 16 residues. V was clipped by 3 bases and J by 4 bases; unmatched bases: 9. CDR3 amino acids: CASSAPTGGRSTEAFF. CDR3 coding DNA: TGTGCCAGCAGCGCGCCGACAGGGGGCCGGAGCACTGAAGCTTTCTTT.

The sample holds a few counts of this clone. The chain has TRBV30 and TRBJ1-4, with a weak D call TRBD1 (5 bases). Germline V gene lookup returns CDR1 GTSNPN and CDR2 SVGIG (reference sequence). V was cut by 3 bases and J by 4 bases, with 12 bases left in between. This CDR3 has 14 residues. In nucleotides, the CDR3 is TGTGCCTGGAGGCCGGGACGGCGTAATGAAAAACTGTTTTTT. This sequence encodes CAWRPGRRNEKLFF.

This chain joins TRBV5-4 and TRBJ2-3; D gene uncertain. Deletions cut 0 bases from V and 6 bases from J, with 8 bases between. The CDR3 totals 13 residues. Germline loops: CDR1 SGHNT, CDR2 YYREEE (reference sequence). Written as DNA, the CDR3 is TGTGCCAGCAGCTTGGCCTCGGGCGATACGCAGTATTTT. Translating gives CASSLASGDTQYF.